This entry lists 4 T cell receptor beta chains sequenced from one sample in a study of cytotoxic CD8 clonotypes in ibrutinib-treated CLL. Measured with immunoSEQ multiplex PCR; TCRdb has only the in-frame clones, and not every one. The table records 200,000 to 250,000 clones, roughly 74% of them present only once. Sequenced material: PBMCs, taken after 24 months of ibrutinib treatment. Receptors were obtained from a human donor with chronic lymphocytic leukemia.

V gene TRBV10-3 combines with J gene TRBJ2-2; 12 bases agree with TRBD2. J was trimmed by 6 bases and V by 4 bases; bases with no gene match: 3. Germline loops: CDR1 ENHRY, CDR2 SYGVKD. The CDR3 covers 15 residues. The CDR3 DNA follows: TGTGCCATCAGTGCTTCTAGCGGGAGGGCCGGGGAGCTGTTTTTT. Its translation: CAISASSGRAGELFF.

The chain employs TRBV27 and TRBJ1-2; possible D gene TRBD1, 5 bases. Trimming stripped 5 bases from V and 1 base from J, with 8 bases between. This CDR3 has 13 residues. The germline CDR1 and CDR2 sequences are MNHEY and SMNVEV (reference sequence). The CDR3 loop reads CASSLQGNYGYTF. CDR3 nucleotides: TGTGCCAGCAGTCTGCAGGGTAACTATGGCTACACCTTC.

This clone has more than one count but fewer than ten. The J gene is TRBJ2-2, the V gene TRBV7-9; TRBD2 matches 7 bases. The CDR3 consists of 13 residues. The germline V gene encodes CDR1 SEHNR and CDR2 FQNEAQ (reference sequence). V trimming: 6 bases; J trimming: 5 bases; junction bases outside the gene matches: 3. CDR3 in amino acids: CASRPAGTGELFF. The CDR3, as DNA: TGTGCCAGCAGGCCAGCGGGGACCGGGGAGCTGTTTTTT.

The chain carries TRBV20-1 and TRBJ2-7; the D is unclear. CDR1 and CDR2 (germline): DFQATT, SNEGSKA (reference sequence). Trimming pared 6 bases from V and 6 bases from J, leaving 12 bases between. The CDR3 is made up of 11 amino acids. The CDR3 loop reads CSASDPSEQYF. The CDR3 DNA sequence: TGCAGTGCCTCGGACCCTTCCGAGCAGTACTTC.